This T cell receptor (beta chain) came from a study of shared clonotypes between healthy human individuals. On the study more broadly: Each donor had three CD4 naive, three CD4 memory, two CD8 naive and one CD8 memory plate.

In the sorted-subset replicate PCRs, 200 ng DNA, 25,000 to 30,000 T cell genomes, was used. The method was immunoSEQ multiplex PCR; TCRdb's version includes in-frame clones alone and lacks a portion of them. The sample records roughly 2,000,000 clones, over 85% being singletons. The naive CD8 fraction comprised CD45RO-negative cells positively selected for CCR7 and excluded terminally differentiated effector memory CD45RA+ cells. Study outcomes and limitations: Clonotype sharing levels among donors were expected to vary with sequencing depth. The four-donor shared clonotypes exceeded non-shared clonotypes in generation probability, with non-shared ones scoring lower.

CDR3 length equals 19 residues. The ends lost 3 bases at V and 4 bases at J; junction bases unmatched: 9. Germline-derived CDR1 and CDR2 are SGDLS and YYNGEE. Notes on this clone: Its cognate antigen is unknown.

The clonotype was recovered from a young man in good health. Some clones in this sample may be carry-over from other donors' samples. The sequencing sample was made of naive CD8+ T cells from PBMCs. The rearrangement joins TRBV9 to TRBJ2-2; 16 bases match TRBD2. The CDR3 nucleotides read TGTGCCAGCAGCGCCCCGGGGACTAGCGGGAGGGCCGGCACCGGGGAGCTGTTTTTT. Protein: CASSAPGTSGRAGTGELFF.